Each of the 21 T cell receptor beta chains below was sequenced from the same sample in a study of blood T cells in healthy people across ages. Alongside a J-beta primer mix, a sample-barcoded 5' primer served in a second PCR lasting about 7 to 12 cycles. TCRdb passed the 5' RACE reads through MiXCR, listing each CDR3 protein once. The sample shows approximately 770,000 distinct CDR3 sequences, 58% of them seen only once. Sequencing was performed on blood. The receptor set was obtained from a man aged 25-45 years in good health.

The V gene is TRBV5-6, the J gene TRBJ2-3; D gene ambiguous. The ends were cut back, 1 base at V and 5 bases at J, with 14 bases in the middle. The germline V gene has CDR1 SGHDT and CDR2 YYEEEE. The CDR3 loop spans 15 amino acids. CDR3 sequence (DNA): TGTGCCAGCAGCTTGATTACTGAACTGGTAGATACGCAGTATTTT. As protein: CASSLITELVDTQYF.

This chain links TRBV21-1 with TRBJ2-1; the DNA was not used to check the table's D call, TRBD2. TRBV21-1 is a pseudogene locus. The CDR3 is 18 amino acids. The CDR3 region is CASSNISVAGVSYNEQFF. The CDR3 region has the DNA TGTGCCAGCAGCAACATCTCGGTAGCGGGCGTCTCCTACAATGAGCAGTTCTTC.

The CDR3 is CASSGSLYEQYF. In DNA, the CDR3 is TGTGCCAGCAGTGGGTCCCTTTACGAGCAGTACTTC. The gene calls are TRBV6-5 and TRBJ2-4, with no clear D. Gene TRBJ2-7 matches the end of the DNA better, so the J call may be wrong. The length of the CDR3 is 12 residues. Germline V gene sequence: CDR1 MNHEY, CDR2 SVGAGI.

The chain combines TRBV4-2 with TRBJ2-2, with D perhaps matching TRBD2 (7 bases). Trimming took off 4 bases at V and 5 bases at J, with 17 bases between the two ends. This CDR3 contains 16 residues. Per the germline V gene, CDR1 is LGHNA and CDR2 is YNFKEQ. CDR3 region: CASSPEGGQETGELFF. The CDR3, as DNA: TGTGCCAGCAGCCCAGAGGGGGGGCAAGAAACCGGGGAGCTGTTTTTT.

The rearrangement links TRBV5-1 to TRBJ2-5, with 9 bases lining up with TRBD1. V lost 6 bases and J lost 11; bases outside the gene matches: 14. Germline lookup yields CDR1 SGHRS and CDR2 YFSETQ. The CDR3 loop spans 14 amino acids. The CDR3: CASTGQGLGDEQYF. The CDR3 DNA sequence: TGCGCCAGCACGGGACAGGGACTGGGAGATGAGCAGTACTTC.

This rearrangement joins TRBV5-1 to TRBJ1-2; D is unresolved. The CDR3 is made up of 16 amino acids. V lost 2 bases, J lost 0 bases, and 14 bases lay in between. CDR1 SGHRS and CDR2 YFSETQ come from the germline V gene. The chain's CDR3 is CASSFQGRTANYGYTF. Written as DNA, the CDR3 is TGCGCCAGCAGCTTCCAAGGACGCACAGCTAACTATGGCTACACCTTC.

This clonotype was counted a few times. The chain carries TRBV2 and TRBJ2-1, with D unclear. Germline-derived CDR1 and CDR2 are SNHLY and FYNNEI. The CDR3 length is 13 residues. Trimming pared 1 base from V and 7 bases from J, leaving 8 bases between. Here the CDR3 DNA reads TGTGCCAGCAGTGAAGATTTGGGTAATGAGCAGTTCTTC. This encodes CASSEDLGNEQFF.

This clonotype occurred once. V gene TRBV4-1 combines with J gene TRBJ2-1; 10 nucleotides line up with TRBD2. Trimming at V came to 2 bases and at J to 13 bases, leaving 8 bases not matched to a gene. Per the germline V gene, CDR1 is MGHRA and CDR2 is YSYEKL. This CDR3 has 14 residues. CDR3 nucleotide sequence: TGCGCCAGCAGCCAAAACCCTCTACTAGCGGGACAGTTCTTC. This translates into CASSQNPLLAGQFF.

The rearrangement joins TRBV10-3 to TRBJ2-7, with a tentative D call TRBD1 (6 bases). Germline CDR1 reads ENHRY; CDR2 reads SYGVKD. With 6 bases removed from V and 6 bases from J, the gap between germline ends came to 15 bases. The CDR3 covers 13 residues. The CDR3 is CAISGYDRPEQYF. The CDR3 DNA reads TGTGCCATCAGCGGATACGACAGGCCCGAGCAGTACTTC.

CDR3 sequence: CSVRTGMDTEAFF. The CDR3 DNA follows: TGCAGCGTTCGGACAGGTATGGACACTGAAGCTTTCTTT. J is TRBJ1-1 and V is TRBV29-1, with TRBD1 matching 7 bases. The V gene end was trimmed by 5 bases and the J gene end by 3 bases; junction bases not matched to a gene: 6. Per germline, CDR1 SQVTM and CDR2 ANQGSEA. The CDR3 has 13 residues.

This clonotype was detected once. This chain joins TRBV10-3 and TRBJ2-3; 8 bases match TRBD2. The V segment lost 9 bases and the J segment 6 bases; nucleotides outside the gene matches: 5. Germline values: CDR1 ENHRY, CDR2 SYGVKD. The CDR3 runs 12 residues. CDR3 sequence (DNA): TGTGCCATTAACCGGGGGGGGGATACGCAGTATTTT. Translated, it gives CAINRGGDTQYF.

This clonotype was found a few times. The chain joins TRBV20-1 to TRBJ2-1; D uncertain. The length of the CDR3 is 13 residues. Germline CDR1 and CDR2: DFQATT and SNEGSKA (reference sequence). V gave up 6 bases and J gave up 0 bases, with 9 bases separating them. The CDR3 bases are TGCAGTGCAACACTGAGCTCCTACAATGAGCAGTTCTTC. Translating it yields CSATLSSYNEQFF.

This clonotype was seen a few times. The J gene is TRBJ2-3, the V gene TRBV29-1, with D possibly being TRBD2 (6 bases). The CDR3 covers 11 residues. The germline V gene has CDR1 SQVTM and CDR2 ANQGSEA. Trimming shortened V by 7 bases and J by 5 bases, and 10 bases separated the two germline ends. In DNA form, the CDR3 reads TGCAGCGGGACTATAGGAGATACGCAGTATTTT. Its translation is CSGTIGDTQYF.

V gene TRBV24-1 combines with J gene TRBJ2-3, with TRBD1 matching 7 bases. Germline V gene data show CDR1 as KGHDR and CDR2 as SFDVKD. CDR3 length: 16 amino acids. The trim removed 2 bases at V and 4 bases at J, leaving 8 bases unmatched. The CDR3 loop is CATSDSLKGAADTQYF. Here the CDR3 DNA reads TGTGCCACCAGTGATTCGCTAAAGGGGGCGGCAGATACGCAGTATTTT.

In this sample, this clonotype turned up a few times. V and J are TRBV7-2 and TRBJ2-7; TRBD2 might be the D (7 bases). The V gene lost 3 bases and the J gene lost 3 bases, with 12 bases spanning the gap. Looked up from germline, CDR1 is SGHTA and CDR2 is FQGNSA. The CDR3 runs to 14 residues. CDR3 residues: CASSLGGGLYEQYF. CDR3 nucleotides: TGTGCCAGCAGCTTGGGGGGGGGCCTCTACGAGCAGTACTTC.

This chain links TRBV6-2 or TRBV6-3 with TRBJ1-5, with D tentatively TRBD1 (5 bases). The germline CDR1 and CDR2 sequences are MNHEY and SVGEGT. V lost 8 bases and J lost 4, with 15 bases in between. The length of the CDR3 is 14 residues. The chain's CDR3 is CASEGTGGNQPQHF. CDR3 bases: TGTGCCAGCGAGGGGACGGGGGGGAATCAGCCCCAGCATTTT.

The J gene is TRBJ2-5, the V gene TRBV5-1, with D unclear. The germline V gene encodes CDR1 SGHRS and CDR2 YFSETQ. The CDR3 has 13 amino acids. V shed 3 bases and J shed 5 bases, with 11 bases lying between them. CDR3 region: CASSYTGLETQYF. In DNA, the CDR3 is TGCGCCAGCAGCTACACCGGGTTGGAGACCCAGTACTTC.

This clonotype appeared a single time. This chain joins TRBV9 and TRBJ2-3; TRBD2 matches 8 bases. The V gene end was trimmed by 0 bases and the J gene end by 1 base; junction bases not matched to a gene: 10. The length of the CDR3 is 18 residues. Germline V CDR1 and CDR2: SGDLS, YYNGEE. CDR3 residues: CASSVGTGGPIRTDTQYF. The CDR3, as DNA: TGTGCCAGCAGCGTAGGGACGGGAGGGCCCATACGCACAGATACGCAGTATTTT. Full variable domain (outside the CDR3, taken from reference TRBV9 and TRBJ2-3): DSGVTQTPKHLITATGQRVTLRCSPRSGDLSVYWYQQSLDQGLQFLIQYYNGEERAKGNILERFSAQQFPDLHSELNLSSLELGDSALYFCASSVGTGGPIRTDTQYFGPGTRLTVL.

This clonotype occurred a few times. The chain uses TRBV20-1 and TRBJ2-3, with TRBD2 identical over 7 bases. Germline V CDR1 and CDR2: DFQATT, SNEGSKA (reference sequence). There are 15 residues in the CDR3. The ends lost 6 bases at V and 2 bases at J; junction bases unmatched: 11. CDR3 sequence reads: CSAHASSGLTDTQYF. Here the CDR3 DNA reads TGCAGTGCCCATGCCTCTAGCGGCCTCACAGATACGCAGTATTTT.

This sequence joins TRBV3-1 and TRBJ1-2; D possibly corresponds to TRBD1 (5 bases). Germline assignment: CDR1 LGHDT and CDR2 YNNKEL (reference sequence). The CDR3 spans 13 residues. Trimming cost V 2 bases and J 7 bases, with 11 bases left between them. CDR3 sequence reads: CASSQSVRAGYTF. The CDR3 DNA follows: TGTGCCAGCAGCCAATCCGTCAGGGCTGGCTACACCTTC.

CDR3 DNA sequence: TGTGCCAGCAAAGGACTAGCGGGGCACAATGAGCAGTTCTTC. Residues: CASKGLAGHNEQFF. The chain uses TRBV6-4 and TRBJ2-1; 12 nucleotides line up with TRBD2. V dropped 7 bases and J dropped 5; count of bases not matched to a gene: 3. CDR1 and CDR2 from the germline V gene are MRHNA and SNTAGT. The CDR3 spans 14 residues.